Below are 32 T cell receptor beta chains sequenced from a single sample in a study of T cells in Graves' hyperthyroidism and ophthalmopathy. RNA transcripts yielded amplified TCR beta CDR3 regions. First-round RT-PCR of the TCR CDR3 relied on the HTBI primer set. TCRdb used MiXCR to reprocess the multiplex PCR reads, holding one entry per CDR3 protein. Of a few hundred thousand distinct CDR3 sequences in the sample, around 15% were seen once. The sequenced sample consisted of blood. Receptor source: a woman younger than 35 with Graves' hyperthyroidism.

This clonotype was seen ten or more times. The rearrangement links TRBV11-3 to TRBJ2-7, with TRBD2 matching 12 bases. The trim removed 5 bases at V and 0 bases at J, leaving 2 bases unmatched. CDR3 size: 15 residues. CDR1 is SGHNT and CDR2 is YENEEA in the germline V gene. The CDR3 nucleotides read TGTGCCAGCAGCGCACTAGCGGGAGGCTCCTACGAGCAGTACTTC. Amino acid sequence: CASSALAGGSYEQYF.

This clonotype was seen many times. The chain couples TRBV7-8 to TRBJ1-2; D unresolved. CDR1 SGHVS and CDR2 FQNEAQ come from the germline V gene. The CDR3 is 14 amino acids. V lost 2 bases and J 4 bases, leaving 11 bases between the germline ends. The CDR3 here is CASSLFGVSYGYTF. Written as DNA, the CDR3 is TGTGCCAGCAGCTTATTTGGGGTTTCCTATGGCTACACCTTC.

This clonotype was observed many times. V is TRBV7-2 and J is TRBJ2-1; TRBD2 might be the D (5 bases). The length of the CDR3 is 13 residues. Trimming removed 5 bases at V and 7 bases at J, with 12 bases between. CDR1 is SGHTA, CDR2 FQGNSA, per germline. DNA for the CDR3: TGTGCCAGCAGCCAGAGGTGGGAGAATGAGCAGTTCTTC. This encodes CASSQRWENEQFF. The entire variable domain, with the rest obtained from reference TRBV7-2 and TRBJ2-1, is as follows: GAGVSQSPSNKVTEKGKDVELRCDPISGHTALYWYRQSLGQGLEFLIYFQGNSAPDKSGLPSDRFSAERTGGSVSTLTIQRTQQEDSAVYLCASSQRWENEQFFGPGTRLTVL.

This chain links TRBV6-1 with TRBJ1-2, with D tentatively TRBD1 (5 bases). This CDR3 has 12 amino acids. Germline CDR1 reads MNHNS; CDR2 reads SASEGT. V was shortened by 11 bases and J by 3 bases, with 13 bases between the two germline ends. CDR3 in amino acids: CAAQRGDYGYTF. The CDR3 DNA reads as TGTGCCGCGCAGCGGGGGGACTATGGCTACACCTTC.

The chain combines TRBV19 with TRBJ2-7, with 7 bases fitting TRBD2. V dropped 3 bases and J dropped 3; count of bases not matched to a gene: 5. This CDR3 is 14 amino acids long. CDR1 and CDR2 from the germline V gene are LNHDA and SQIVND (reference sequence). The CDR3 sequence: CASSMGLADYEQYF. CDR3 nucleotide sequence: TGTGCCAGTAGTATGGGTCTAGCGGACTACGAGCAGTACTTC.

This clonotype has more than one count but fewer than ten. This chain connects TRBV15 to TRBJ1-5, with D uncertain. The V and J ends lost 1 base and 6 bases respectively, with 13 bases between them. Germline V gives CDR1 LNHNV, CDR2 YYDKDF (reference sequence). The CDR3 runs 15 residues. CDR3 coding DNA: TGTGCCACCAGCAGAGCGGATTGGACCGGTCAGCCCCAGCATTTT. This encodes CATSRADWTGQPQHF.

In this sample, this clonotype turned up many times. The gene calls are TRBV12-5 and TRBJ2-2, with 7 bases identical to TRBD1. The V gene's germline CDR1 is LGHNT and CDR2 FRNRAP. This CDR3 is 14 amino acids long. V trimming: 7 bases; J trimming: 4 bases; junction bases outside the gene matches: 6. The CDR3 sequence: CASVRGGSTGELFF. The CDR3 DNA follows: TGTGCTAGTGTGAGAGGGGGCTCCACCGGGGAGCTGTTTTTT.

This clonotype came up many times. The V call is TRBV12-3 or TRBV12-4, the J call TRBJ1-4, with TRBD1 matching 7 bases. With 1 base clipped from V and 7 bases from J, the junction kept 3 bases outside the gene matches. The CDR3 runs 14 residues. CDR3 sequence reads: CASSLGTGFEKLFF. CDR3 bases: TGTGCCAGCAGTTTAGGGACAGGTTTTGAAAAACTGTTTTTT.

This clonotype occurred many times. The V call is TRBV27, the J call TRBJ2-1; D is unclear. Germline CDR1 and CDR2: MNHEY and SMNVEV (reference sequence). There are 15 residues in the CDR3. V lost 3 bases to trimming and J lost 5 bases, with 14 bases between them. The CDR3 region is CASSFLINIHNEQFF. The CDR3 nucleotides read TGTGCCAGCAGTTTCCTGATTAACATTCACAATGAGCAGTTCTTC.

This clonotype was detected many times. The J gene is TRBJ2-1, the V gene TRBV12-3 or TRBV12-4; 11 bases fit TRBD1. V was clipped by 6 bases and J by 5 bases; unmatched bases: 24. CDR3 length equals 21 residues. CDR3 nucleotides: TGTGCCAGCAGGGAGGTTCGTCGGACAGGGGGCGTTTCTCGCGAAGACAATGAGCAGTTCTTC. Protein: CASREVRRTGGVSREDNEQFF.

This clonotype was seen ten or more times. This chain uses TRBV24-1 with TRBJ2-3, with D maybe TRBD1 (6 bases). This CDR3 contains 17 residues. Germline CDR1 KGHDR, CDR2 SFDVKD. V was shortened by 7 bases and J by 3 bases, with 22 bases between the two germline ends. CDR3 amino acids: CATRERAWGRGTDTQYF. The CDR3 nucleotides read TGTGCCACCAGAGAACGGGCCTGGGGGCGCGGGACAGATACGCAGTATTTT.

The J gene is TRBJ1-3, the V gene TRBV20-1, with D possibly matching TRBD1 (6 bases). The V end lost 4 bases, the J end lost 0 bases, and 10 bases lay between the germline ends. Germline assignment: CDR1 DFQATT and CDR2 SNEGSKA (reference sequence). The CDR3 totals 14 residues. DNA of the CDR3: TGCAGTGCTACGGGACAAACCTCTGGAAACACCATATATTTT. This gives the protein CSATGQTSGNTIYF.

The chain carries TRBV5-4 and TRBJ2-1, with D unclear. CDR3 length: 14 residues. CDR1 and CDR2 from the germline V gene are SGHNT and YYREEE (reference sequence). Trimming pared 2 bases from V and 6 bases from J, leaving 12 bases between. CDR3 residues: CASSFISLGNEQFF. In DNA, the CDR3 is TGTGCCAGCAGCTTTATTAGTTTGGGCAATGAGCAGTTCTTC.

The chain links TRBV11-3 to TRBJ1-5; tentative D call: TRBD1 (5 bases). The CDR3 totals 14 residues. In germline, CDR1 is SGHNT, CDR2 YENEEA. The V end lost 6 bases, the J end lost 5 bases, and 14 bases lay between the germline ends. As DNA, the CDR3 is TGTGCCAGCAGGCGGGGAGGGGTTGATCAGCCCCAGCATTTT. Amino acids: CASRRGGVDQPQHF. The variable domain in full, with the rest retrieved from reference TRBV11-3 and TRBJ1-5, is EAGVVQSPRYKIIEKKQPVAFWCNPISGHNTLYWYLQNLGQGPELLIRYENEEAVDDSQLPKDRFSAERLKGVDSTLKIQPAELGDSAVYLCASRRGGVDQPQHFGDGTRLSIL.

This clonotype was picked up many times. This chain joins TRBV3-1 and TRBJ1-4; no clear D. This CDR3 region has 15 residues. Per the germline V gene, CDR1 is LGHDT and CDR2 is YNNKEL (reference sequence). The V end was cut by 2 bases, the J end by 8 bases, with 15 bases between. DNA of the CDR3: TGTGCCAGCAGCCAAACTCTGGGCTCTAGGGAAAAACTGTTTTTT. Residues: CASSQTLGSREKLFF.

This clonotype has ten or more counts. The chain couples TRBV12-3 or TRBV12-4 to TRBJ1-2; D is ambiguous. The CDR3 covers 12 residues. Trimming pared 6 bases from V and 8 bases from J, leaving 13 bases between. The CDR3 DNA reads as TGTGCCAGCAGACCGGCAATAGGGGGCTACACCTTC. This gives the protein CASRPAIGGYTF.

This clonotype was picked up many times. The rearrangement uses TRBV5-8 and TRBJ1-2; no clear D gene. The ends were cut back, 0 bases at V and 4 bases at J, with 7 bases in the middle. The CDR3 contains 13 residues. Germline CDR1 reads SGHTS; CDR2 reads YDEGEE. The CDR3 reads CASSLEAVYGYTF. The CDR3, as DNA: TGTGCCAGCAGCTTGGAGGCGGTCTATGGCTACACCTTC.

Ten or more counts support this clonotype. This rearrangement joins TRBV27 to TRBJ2-3; D unresolved. V lost 3 bases, J lost 6 bases, and 16 bases lay in between. The CDR3 extends over 15 amino acids. CDR1 and CDR2 (germline): MNHEY, SMNVEV (reference sequence). In DNA, the CDR3 is TGTGCCAGCAGTTTTTCTCTTTGGGCGTCGGATACGCAGTATTTT. Protein: CASSFSLWASDTQYF.

This clonotype was seen repeatedly, ten times or more. This rearrangement joins TRBV5-1 to TRBJ2-3, with TRBD1 identical over 10 bases. CDR3 length equals 17 residues. V trimming: 2 bases; J trimming: 6 bases; junction bases outside the gene matches: 12. The germline gives CDR1 SGHRS, CDR2 YFSETQ. The CDR3 DNA is TGCGCCAGCAGCTTTTGGGGACAGGGGTTTTTCAACGATACGCAGTATTTT. Its protein product is CASSFWGQGFFNDTQYF.

This clonotype was detected ten times or more. The J gene is TRBJ2-1, the V gene TRBV6-1, with D perhaps TRBD2 (7 bases). Trimming removed 2 bases from V and 7 bases from J, with 18 bases in between. CDR3 length: 16 residues. The germline V gene encodes CDR1 MNHNS and CDR2 SASEGT. CDR3 DNA sequence: TGTGCCAGCAGTGAATTCCCCGGGGGAGGGGGGAATGAGCAGTTCTTC. Protein product: CASSEFPGGGGNEQFF.

This clonotype was seen many times. The chain recombines TRBV2 with TRBJ2-7; 12 bases are a match to TRBD1. The CDR3 runs to 14 residues. From germline, CDR1 is SNHLY and CDR2 FYNNEI. V shed 7 bases and J 4 bases; nucleotides not matched to a gene: 5. The CDR3 region is CASKGQGAIYEQYF. The CDR3, as DNA: TGTGCCAGCAAGGGACAGGGGGCAATTTACGAGCAGTACTTC.

This clonotype has a count of ten or more. J is TRBJ1-2 and V is TRBV12-3 or TRBV12-4; D unresolved. The V and J ends lost 6 bases and 3 bases respectively, with 11 bases between them. This CDR3 contains 13 residues. CDR3 nucleotide sequence: TGTGCCAGCAGCTCGCCGGAAGACTATGGCTACACCTTC. It codes for CASSSPEDYGYTF.

This rearrangement joins TRBV6-2 or TRBV6-3 to TRBJ2-6; D gene uncertain. CDR3 length equals 16 residues. Germline CDR1 reads MNHEY; CDR2 reads SVGEGT. The V and J ends lost 0 bases and 1 base respectively, with 7 bases between them. DNA of the CDR3: TGTGCCAGCAGTTACTCGACCTTATCTGGGGCCAACGTCCTGACTTTC. This translates into CASSYSTLSGANVLTF.

This clonotype was counted at least ten times. The rearrangement joins TRBV11-3 to TRBJ2-2, with TRBD2 matching 8 bases. Per germline, CDR1 SGHNT and CDR2 YENEEA. The CDR3 length is 11 residues. The V segment lost 8 bases and the J segment 9 bases; nucleotides outside the gene matches: 2. The CDR3 is CASEREWELFF. CDR3 bases: TGTGCCAGCGAGCGGGAGTGGGAGCTGTTTTTT. The full variable domain, with the rest looked up from reference TRBV11-3 and TRBJ2-2, is EAGVVQSPRYKIIEKKQPVAFWCNPISGHNTLYWYLQNLGQGPELLIRYENEEAVDDSQLPKDRFSAERLKGVDSTLKIQPAELGDSAVYLCASEREWELFFGEGSRLTVL.

For this clonotype: One base away lies a much larger clone, so this may be a sequencing read error. The gene calls are TRBV6-1 and TRBJ2-5, with D possibly matching TRBD1 (6 bases). The germline V gene encodes CDR1 MNHNS and CDR2 SASEGT. This CDR3 is built from 14 residues. Trimming removed 4 bases from V and 5 bases from J, with 14 bases in between. For the CDR3, the DNA is TGTGCCAGCAGTGGAATAGGGGGTTGGGAGACCCAGTACTTC. It specifies CASSGIGGWETQYF.

The sample holds a few counts of this clonotype. The V and J genes are TRBV7-9 and TRBJ1-1, with TRBD1 identical over 11 bases. The germline CDR1 and CDR2 sequences are SEHNR and FQNEAQ (reference sequence). CDR3 length: 15 residues. V trimming: 3 bases; J trimming: 4 bases; junction bases outside the gene matches: 4. The CDR3 DNA reads TGTGCCAGCAGCTTGGGACAGGGGGTAGGCACTGAAGCTTTCTTT. It is translated as CASSLGQGVGTEAFF.

This clonotype was seen a few times. V and J are TRBV6-2 or TRBV6-3 and TRBJ1-1; D call uncertain. This CDR3 contains 15 residues. Deletions cut 2 bases from V and 1 base from J, with 11 bases between. Germline V CDR1 and CDR2: MNHEY, SVGEGT. CDR3 sequence: CASSYQVFENTEAFF. As DNA, the CDR3 is TGTGCCAGCAGTTACCAAGTCTTTGAGAACACTGAAGCTTTCTTT.

The rearrangement joins TRBV19 to TRBJ1-1; D unresolved. The CDR3 spans 14 residues. With 3 bases removed from V and 0 bases from J, the gap between germline ends came to 8 bases. The germline V gene has CDR1 LNHDA and CDR2 SQIVND (reference sequence). CDR3 sequence (DNA): TGTGCCAGTAGTATTTCTACAGTGAACACTGAAGCTTTCTTT. Amino acids: CASSISTVNTEAFF. Drawing the rest from reference TRBV19 and TRBJ1-1, the complete variable domain is DGGITQSPKYLFRKEGQNVTLSCEQNLNHDAMYWYRQDPGQGLRLIYYSQIVNDFQKGDIAEGYSVSREKKESFPLTVTSAQKNPTAFYLCASSISTVNTEAFFGQGTRLTVV.

This clonotype came up many times. V gene TRBV11-1 combines with J gene TRBJ1-1; TRBD1 aligns across 7 bases. V lost 5 bases and J lost 4; bases outside the gene matches: 16. Germline values: CDR1 SGHAT, CDR2 FQDESV (reference sequence). The CDR3 extends over 17 amino acids. For the CDR3, the DNA is TGTGCCAGCAGCCCCACCGTACTCAGGACAGGCAGCACTGAAGCTTTCTTT. As protein: CASSPTVLRTGSTEAFF.

This clonotype was counted ten times or more. The chain uses TRBV5-6 and TRBJ2-2; 8 bases are shared with TRBD2. This CDR3 spans 14 amino acids. CDR1 and CDR2 (germline): SGHDT, YYEEEE. The V segment lost 4 bases and the J segment 5 bases; nucleotides outside the gene matches: 4. The CDR3 DNA is TGTGCCAGCAGCGGACTAGCTTTGACCGGGGAGCTGTTTTTT. Translating gives CASSGLALTGELFF.

Only a few counts were recorded for this clonotype. V and J are TRBV19 and TRBJ2-3, with D unclear. The V end was cut by 11 bases, the J end by 6 bases, with 9 bases between. The CDR3 is 10 residues long. Germline CDR1 and CDR2: LNHDA and SQIVND (reference sequence). The CDR3 sequence is CAQYADTQYF. CDR3 DNA sequence: TGTGCCCAGTATGCCGATACGCAGTATTTT.

This clonotype showed up just a few times. V is TRBV30 and J is TRBJ1-2; D gene uncertain. V shed 5 bases and J shed 4 bases, with 8 bases lying between them. The germline V gene encodes CDR1 GTSNPN and CDR2 SVGIG (reference sequence). The CDR3 sequence is 11 residues long. CDR3 coding DNA: TGTGCCTGGGACCGTTTCTATGGCTACACCTTC. Translation gives CAWDRFYGYTF.